The 23 T cell receptor beta chains below were found in one sample sequenced in a study of T-cell memory formation after mild COVID-19. TCRdb used MiXCR to reprocess the 5' RACE reads, holding one entry per CDR3 protein. Here the sample spans approximately 270,000 distinct CDR3 sequences, about a sixth being singletons. Sequences were obtained from PBMCs or a T cell subset sorted from them (not recorded which). These receptors all come from a man in his late teens or twenties who had mild COVID-19 (a few samples of this study predate the infection). Cell type and time point are not known.

The gene calls are TRBV2 and TRBJ2-4, with D possibly TRBD2 on 7 matching bases. CDR3 length: 13 amino acids. Germline V gene sequence: CDR1 SNHLY, CDR2 FYNNEI. The ends were cut back, 5 bases at V and 8 bases at J, with 13 bases in the middle. This CDR3 is CASSRRGGDIQYF. CDR3 bases: TGTGCCAGCAGTAGGAGAGGGGGGGACATTCAGTACTTC.

This sequence joins TRBV7-9 and TRBJ1-2; no definite D call. The CDR3 has 13 amino acids. Germline CDR1 is SEHNR and CDR2 is FQNEAQ (reference sequence). Trimming left V 5 bases short and J 1 base short, with 8 bases between. The CDR3: CASSPRSNYGYTF. In nucleotides, the CDR3 is TGTGCCAGCAGCCCAAGGAGTAACTATGGCTACACCTTC.

The gene calls are TRBV5-1 and TRBJ1-3, with 8 bases fitting TRBD1. The CDR3 is 16 amino acids. Germline loops: CDR1 SGHRS, CDR2 YFSETQ. Losses at the gene ends were 4 bases for V and 2 bases for J; bases not matched to a gene: 8. As DNA, the CDR3 is TGCGCCAGCAGCCCCCGACAGGGGCTCACTGGAAACACCATATATTTT. Its protein is CASSPRQGLTGNTIYF.

This clonotype has at least ten counts. The chain recombines TRBV3-1 with TRBJ2-1; tentative D call: TRBD1 (7 bases). The CDR3 loop spans 15 amino acids. CDR1 LGHDT and CDR2 YNNKEL come from the germline V gene (reference sequence). The ends were cut back, 3 bases at V and 4 bases at J, with 13 bases in the middle. The CDR3 protein is CASSQGTAGYNEQFF. The CDR3 DNA follows: TGTGCCAGCAGCCAGGGGACAGCGGGTTACAATGAGCAGTTCTTC.

This clonotype occurred a few times. The V call is TRBV7-2, the J call TRBJ2-3, with a possible D match to TRBD2 (5 bases). Germline CDR1 and CDR2: SGHTA and FQGNSA. V lost 8 bases, J lost 6 bases, and 9 bases lay in between. This CDR3 is built from 11 residues. The CDR3 DNA reads TGTGCCAGCGCTACGGGGGATACGCAGTATTTT. This codes for CASATGDTQYF.

The CDR3 DNA sequence: TGTGCCAGCAGCTTAGCCCTAGCGGACAAAAACGAGCAGTACTTC. Amino acids: CASSLALADKNEQYF. The chain is built from TRBV7-6 and TRBJ2-7; 7 positions agree with TRBD2. The length of the CDR3 is 15 residues. Trimming took 0 bases from V and 5 from J; bases not matched to a gene: 7. CDR1 is SGHVS and CDR2 is FNYEAQ in the germline V gene.

The chain combines TRBV27 with TRBJ2-2, with 11 bases identical to TRBD1. V was pared by 3 bases and J by 5 bases, with 5 bases of the junction left unmatched. There are 16 residues in the CDR3. Germline lookup yields CDR1 MNHEY and CDR2 SMNVEV (reference sequence). The CDR3 coding sequence is TGTGCCAGCAGTTTCTGGGGACAGGGGGGAACCGGGGAGCTGTTTTTT. Encoded protein: CASSFWGQGGTGELFF.

This clonotype showed up just a few times. This chain links TRBV7-2 with TRBJ1-6; D unclear. Trimming stripped 3 bases from V and 8 bases from J, with 2 bases between. The germline V gene has CDR1 SGHTA and CDR2 FQGNSA. This CDR3 has 11 residues. The CDR3 loop is CASSFDSPLHF. Written as DNA, the CDR3 is TGTGCCAGCAGCTTTGATTCACCCCTCCACTTT.

This clonotype was found many times. V and J are TRBV6-5 and TRBJ2-1; 7 bases match TRBD2. The CDR3 totals 11 residues. V was pared by 8 bases and J by 9 bases, with 4 bases of the junction left unmatched. Germline assignment: CDR1 MNHEY and CDR2 SVGAGI. CDR3: CASGTTFEQFF. The CDR3, as DNA: TGTGCCAGCGGGACTACTTTTGAGCAGTTCTTC.

The chain uses TRBV7-8 and TRBJ2-3, with a weak D call TRBD1 (6 bases). Germline-derived CDR1 and CDR2 are SGHVS and FQNEAQ. The V and J ends lost 7 bases and 6 bases respectively, with 20 bases between them. This CDR3 comprises 15 residues. The CDR3 region is CASISDRPLSDTQYF. The CDR3 DNA reads TGTGCCAGCATCTCCGACAGGCCACTCTCGGATACGCAGTATTTT.

This clonotype was recorded a few times. The V and J genes are TRBV5-1 and TRBJ2-1; possibly TRBD1 for D (6 bases). The CDR3 has 16 residues. V was clipped by 2 bases and J by 0 bases, with 12 bases between them. Germline-derived CDR1 and CDR2 are SGHRS and YFSETQ. The DNA for the CDR3 is TGCGCCAGCAGCTTATACAGGGTGAGCTCCTACAATGAGCAGTTCTTC. This gives the protein CASSLYRVSSYNEQFF.

The rearrangement uses TRBV2 and TRBJ2-3; 9 bases agree with TRBD1. The V gene end was trimmed by 8 bases and the J gene end by 1 base; junction bases not matched to a gene: 4. The CDR3 has 14 residues. CDR1 and CDR2 from the germline V gene are SNHLY and FYNNEI. Here the CDR3 reads CASLNRGRTDTQYF. The CDR3, as DNA: TGTGCCAGCCTCAACAGGGGGCGCACAGATACGCAGTATTTT.

The table lists this clonotype with a few counts. V usage is TRBV7-2 and J usage is TRBJ2-1, with TRBD2 matching over 10 bases. Trimming cost V 1 base and J 4 bases; bases outside gene matches: 1. The CDR3 has 15 amino acids. CDR1 SGHTA and CDR2 FQGNSA come from the germline V gene. Here the CDR3 DNA reads TGTGCCAGCAGCTTAGTTAGCGGGGGGTACAATGAGCAGTTCTTC. Amino acid sequence: CASSLVSGGYNEQFF.

This clonotype turned up a few times. The chain links TRBV6-2 or TRBV6-3 to TRBJ2-7, with 10 bases identical to TRBD1. Germline CDR1 MNHEY, CDR2 SVGEGT. This CDR3 region has 15 residues. Germline trimming cut 5 bases from V and 1 base from J; bases unmatched to any gene: 5. The CDR3 is CASSDRGPRSYEQYF. CDR3 DNA: TGTGCCAGCAGTGACAGGGGGCCCCGTTCCTACGAGCAGTACTTC.

This clonotype has a handful of counts. The chain employs TRBV6-2 or TRBV6-3 and TRBJ2-2; 8 bases agree with TRBD1. The J segment lost 6 bases and the V segment lost 8 bases, leaving 11 bases of the junction unmatched. Looked up from germline, CDR1 is MNHEY and CDR2 is SVGEGT. The CDR3 covers 15 residues. The DNA for the CDR3 is TGTGCCAGCGGGGCCCAGGGGGCCCCATCCGGGGAGCTGTTTTTT. The encoded protein is CASGAQGAPSGELFF.

This clonotype was counted only a few times. The rearrangement uses TRBV5-1 and TRBJ1-3; 9 nucleotides agree with TRBD1. This CDR3 is 15 amino acids long. With 4 bases clipped from V and 2 bases from J, the junction kept 4 bases outside the gene matches. Germline CDR1 is SGHRS and CDR2 is YFSETQ. CDR3 amino acids: CASSKNRGPGNTIYF. CDR3 in DNA: TGCGCCAGCAGCAAAAACAGGGGGCCTGGAAACACCATATATTTT. Supplemented by reference TRBV5-1 and TRBJ1-3, the full variable domain reads KAGVTQTPRYLIKTRGQQVTLSCSPISGHRSVSWYQQTPGQGLQFLFEYFSETQRNKGNFPGRFSGRQFSNSRSEMNVSTLELGDSALYLCASSKNRGPGNTIYFGEGSWLTVV.

This clonotype showed up just a few times. This chain joins TRBV9 and TRBJ2-3; no clear D gene. V dropped 3 bases and J dropped 0 bases, with 20 bases sitting between them. The CDR3 covers 18 residues. Germline lookup yields CDR1 SGDLS and CDR2 YYNGEE. CDR3 bases: TGTGCCAGCAGCGCCACGCATCGCTTACCCCCTAGCACAGATACGCAGTATTTT. This encodes CASSATHRLPPSTDTQYF.

The chain joins TRBV5-1 to TRBJ2-2, with TRBD1 identical over 10 bases. Looked up from germline, CDR1 is SGHRS and CDR2 is YFSETQ. With V trimmed by 2 bases and J by 6 bases, 4 bases remained unmatched. The CDR3 is 15 amino acids. The CDR3 sequence is CASSFGTGDPGELFF. In nucleotides, the CDR3 is TGCGCCAGCAGCTTTGGGACAGGGGATCCCGGGGAGCTGTTTTTT. The full variable domain, rest sourced from reference TRBV5-1 and TRBJ2-2, is KAGVTQTPRYLIKTRGQQVTLSCSPISGHRSVSWYQQTPGQGLQFLFEYFSETQRNKGNFPGRFSGRQFSNSRSEMNVSTLELGDSALYLCASSFGTGDPGELFFGEGSRLTVL.

This clonotype turned up a few times. The chain combines TRBV6-2 or TRBV6-3 with TRBJ1-6; no firm D call. Germline V gives CDR1 MNHEY, CDR2 SVGEGT. Between the trimmed V and J ends, which lost 7 bases and 7 bases, there was a span of 14 bases. This CDR3 has 14 residues. DNA for the CDR3: TGTGCCAGCACCCGAATCATCCAAAATTCACCCCTCCACTTT. Amino acid sequence: CASTRIIQNSPLHF.

V usage is TRBV5-1 and J usage is TRBJ2-5, with 10 bases lining up with TRBD1. The CDR3 runs to 17 residues. The V segment lost 2 bases and the J segment 4 bases; nucleotides outside the gene matches: 11. Per the germline V gene, CDR1 is SGHRS and CDR2 is YFSETQ. Here the CDR3 reads CASSFDRGPRGGETQYF. For the CDR3, the DNA is TGCGCCAGCAGCTTTGACAGGGGGCCACGCGGAGGAGAGACCCAGTACTTC.

The chain has TRBV7-3 and TRBJ2-3; D not certain. The germline gives CDR1 SGHTA, CDR2 FQGTGA. With 5 bases removed from V and 0 bases from J, the gap between germline ends came to 15 bases. The CDR3 runs 16 residues. CDR3 in amino acids: CASSADWRGSTDTQYF. CDR3 coding DNA: TGTGCCAGCAGCGCCGACTGGCGCGGAAGCACAGATACGCAGTATTTT.

This sequence joins TRBV6-5 and TRBJ1-3, with no clear D. Germline V gene data show CDR1 as MNHEY and CDR2 as SVGAGI. V was pared by 3 bases and J by 0 bases, with 9 bases between. The CDR3 consists of 15 residues. Here the CDR3 DNA reads TGTGCCAGCAGTTATGCCGCCCTCTCTGGAAACACCATATATTTT. This gives the protein CASSYAALSGNTIYF.

This clonotype was detected a few times. The J gene is TRBJ1-2, the V gene TRBV12-3 or TRBV12-4; D possibly corresponds to TRBD1 (5 bases). V dropped 0 bases and J dropped 4 bases, with 6 bases sitting between them. The CDR3 runs to 13 residues. DNA of the CDR3: TGTGCCAGCAGTTTAGCCGGGACCTATGGCTACACCTTC. Encoded protein: CASSLAGTYGYTF.